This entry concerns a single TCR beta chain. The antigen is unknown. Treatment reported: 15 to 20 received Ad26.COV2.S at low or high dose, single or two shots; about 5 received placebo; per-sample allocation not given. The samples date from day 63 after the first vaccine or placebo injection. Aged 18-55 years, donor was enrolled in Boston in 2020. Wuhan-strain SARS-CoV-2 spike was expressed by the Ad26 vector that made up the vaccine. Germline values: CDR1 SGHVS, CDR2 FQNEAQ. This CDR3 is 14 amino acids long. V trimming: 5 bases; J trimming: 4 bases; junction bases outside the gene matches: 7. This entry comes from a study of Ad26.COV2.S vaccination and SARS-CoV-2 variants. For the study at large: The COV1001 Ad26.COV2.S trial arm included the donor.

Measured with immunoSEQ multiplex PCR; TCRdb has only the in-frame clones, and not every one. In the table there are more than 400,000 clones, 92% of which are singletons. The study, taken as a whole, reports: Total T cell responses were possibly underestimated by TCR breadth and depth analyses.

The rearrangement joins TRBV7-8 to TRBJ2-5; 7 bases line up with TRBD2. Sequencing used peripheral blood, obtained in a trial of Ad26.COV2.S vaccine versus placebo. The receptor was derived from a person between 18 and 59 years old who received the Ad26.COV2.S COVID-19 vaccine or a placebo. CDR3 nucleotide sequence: TGTGCCAGCAGCCAGACTAGCAGTCGAGAGACCCAGTACTTC. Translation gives CASSQTSSRETQYF.